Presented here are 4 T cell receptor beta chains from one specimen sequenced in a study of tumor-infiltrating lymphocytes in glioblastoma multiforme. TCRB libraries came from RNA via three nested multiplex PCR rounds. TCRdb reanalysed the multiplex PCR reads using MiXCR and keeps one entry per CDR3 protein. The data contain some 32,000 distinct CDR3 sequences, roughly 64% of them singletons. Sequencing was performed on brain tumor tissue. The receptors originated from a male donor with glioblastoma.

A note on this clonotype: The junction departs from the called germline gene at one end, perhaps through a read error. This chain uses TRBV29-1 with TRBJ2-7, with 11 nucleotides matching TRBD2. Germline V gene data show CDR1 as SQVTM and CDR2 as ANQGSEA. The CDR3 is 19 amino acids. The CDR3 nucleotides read TGCTGCGTTGAAAATCTTAATAAACCTAGACTAGCGGGAAGGTACGAGCAGTACTTC. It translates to CCVENLNKPRLAGRYEQYF.

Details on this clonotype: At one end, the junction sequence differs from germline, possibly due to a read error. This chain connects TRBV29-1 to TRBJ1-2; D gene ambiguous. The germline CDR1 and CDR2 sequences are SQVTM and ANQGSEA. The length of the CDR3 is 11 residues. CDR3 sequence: CGVSEVRGYTF. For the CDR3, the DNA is TGCGGCGTTTCGGAGGTCCGGGGCTACACCTTC.

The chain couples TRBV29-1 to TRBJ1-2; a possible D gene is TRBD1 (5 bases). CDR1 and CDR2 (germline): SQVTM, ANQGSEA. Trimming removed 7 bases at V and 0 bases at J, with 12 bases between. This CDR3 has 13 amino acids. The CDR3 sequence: CSADSRSNYGYTF. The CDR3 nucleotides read TGCAGCGCCGACAGCAGGTCTAACTATGGCTACACCTTC.

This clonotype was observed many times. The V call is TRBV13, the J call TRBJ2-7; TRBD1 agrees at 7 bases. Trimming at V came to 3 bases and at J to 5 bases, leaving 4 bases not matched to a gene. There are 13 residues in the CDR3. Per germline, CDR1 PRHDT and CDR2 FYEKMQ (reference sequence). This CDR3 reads CASSFQDRNEQYF. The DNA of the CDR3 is TGTGCCAGCAGCTTTCAGGACAGGAACGAGCAGTACTTC.